Described below is a single T cell receptor (beta chain) sequence and its context. This clonotype has a handful of counts. Its antigen target is currently unknown. It has no much larger one-base neighbor in the sample; base qualities were not kept. V is clipped by 5 bases and J by 5 bases, and the sequence between their germline boundaries is 19 bases long. Taken from cysteine to phenylalanine, the CDR3 has 16 residues. The retained sequence is limited to the CDR3, 48 bases, with the frame set at the first base. Per the germline V gene, SGHTA is the CDR1 and FQGNSA is the CDR2. The entry originates in a study of CD8 T cells in ankylosing spondylitis (dated by TCRdb to the late 2010s). Study-level background: To find TCR variants linked to disease, the study profiled T cell receptor beta repertoires in ankylosing spondylitis patients and healthy donors. Peripheral blood was sampled, and synovial fluid was also collected from ankylosing spondylitis patients. The full study cohort comprised about 23 ankylosing spondylitis patients and about 110 healthy donors.

Instrument used: Illumina HiSeq 2500. Quantitative 5'-RACE with molecular barcodes was the method used to prepare the TCR beta libraries. The authors' pipeline ran thus. To identify disease-linked TCR variants, a new computational method was used, one built on a probabilistic model of VDJ rearrangement. The public reads were reanalyzed by TCRdb: fastp trimming at Q25, MiXCR alignment, in-frame beta chains only. One record per CDR3 amino acid sequence lists the most common genes and DNA. V and J calls and clone size were set by TCRdb, not the authors. Recorded for this sample are fewer than 250,000 distinct CDR3 sequences; 10% to 13% of them occurred a single time. The ten largest account for about 2.8% of the sample. What the work shows at the level of the full study, not this receptor alone: A TCR beta motif made up of several highly homologous amino acid variants appeared to be characteristic of blood from ankylosing spondylitis patients. The disease-linked clones had a CD8+ phenotype and were found at relatively low frequencies in peripheral blood. Some of the motif variants had been reported before in the synovial fluid and blood of reactive arthritis patients, a finding that suggests common disease-initiation mechanisms. According to the report, matched synovial fluid samples from ankylosing spondylitis patients were significantly enriched for the disease-linked clones.

The sequence was collected from a male donor with ankylosing spondylitis or in good health (not recorded which). The V and J genes are TRBV7-2 and TRBJ2-4; the D gene is not confidently resolved. Sequencing was performed on blood, either unsorted or a sorted T cell fraction (not recorded which). Read as DNA, the sequence is TGTGCCAGCAGCCGTAGGGCCTCAACCCGGGAAAACATTCAGTACTTC. This codes for CASSRRASTRENIQYF. Supplemented by the reference TRBV7-2 and TRBJ2-4 proteins around the CDR3, the complete variable domain is GAGVSQSPSNKVTEKGKDVELRCDPISGHTALYWYRQSLGQGLEFLIYFQGNSAPDKSGLPSDRFSAERTGGSVSTLTIQRTQQEDSAVYLCASSRRASTRENIQYFGAGTRLSVL.